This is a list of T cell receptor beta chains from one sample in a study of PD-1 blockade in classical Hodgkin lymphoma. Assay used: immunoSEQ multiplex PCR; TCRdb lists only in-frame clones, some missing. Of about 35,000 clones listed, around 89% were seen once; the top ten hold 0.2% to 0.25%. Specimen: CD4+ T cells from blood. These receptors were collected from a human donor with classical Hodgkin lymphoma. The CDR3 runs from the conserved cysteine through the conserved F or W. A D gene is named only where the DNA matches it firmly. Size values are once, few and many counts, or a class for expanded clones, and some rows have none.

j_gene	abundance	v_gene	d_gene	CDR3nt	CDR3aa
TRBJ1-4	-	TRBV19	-	TGTGCCAGTTCCGCCGAGGGGAGGGCTAATGAAAAACTGTTTTTT	CASSAEGRANEKLFF
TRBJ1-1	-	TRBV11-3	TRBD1	TGTGCCAGCACCCAGTACAGGGGGGAGAACACTGAAGCTTTCTTT	CASTQYRGENTEAFF
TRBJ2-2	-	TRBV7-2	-	TGTGCCAGCAGCTTAGTAGGGGGGGCTCTGACCGGGGAGCTGTTTTTT	CASSLVGGALTGELFF
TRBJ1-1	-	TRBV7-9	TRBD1	TGTGCCAGCAGCGCCGCGACAGGGCTGATTGAAGCTTTCTTT	CASSAATGLIEAFF
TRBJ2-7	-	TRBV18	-	TGTGCCAGCTCACCCAGGGGGGGCTCCTACGAGCAGTACTTC	CASSPRGGSYEQYF
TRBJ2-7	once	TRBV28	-	TGTGCCAGCAGTTTAGGGACGGGCGGCGCCTACGAGCAGTACTTC	CASSLGTGGAYEQYF
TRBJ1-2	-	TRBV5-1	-	TGCGCCAGCAGCTTGGAGGGGGGCTATGGCTACACCTTC	CASSLEGGYGYTF
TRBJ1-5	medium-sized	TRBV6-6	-	TGTGCCAGCAGACAGACTAGGCCCCAGCATTTT	CASRQTRPQHF
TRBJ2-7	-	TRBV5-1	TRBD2	TGCGCCAGCAGCCCGGGGACTAGCGGGGGTACCTACGAGCAGTACTTC	CASSPGTSGGTYEQYF
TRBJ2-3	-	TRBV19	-	TGTGCCAGTAGCAGGACGGGTAGCACAGATACGCAGTATTTT	CASSRTGSTDTQYF
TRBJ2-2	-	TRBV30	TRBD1	TGTGCCTGCCGGACAGGAGTTACCGGGGAGCTGTTTTTT	CACRTGVTGELFF
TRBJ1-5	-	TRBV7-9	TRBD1	TGTGCCAGCAGCCCCGGGACAGGGGGTATTCAGCCCCAGCATTTT	CASSPGTGGIQPQHF
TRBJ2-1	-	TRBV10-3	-	TGTGCCACTGACCGCGGTGAGGGTGAGCAGTTCTTC	CATDRGEGEQFF
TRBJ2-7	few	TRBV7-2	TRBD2	TGTGCCAGCAGGTTAGCGGGAGACAGGTACGAGCAGTACTTC	CASRLAGDRYEQYF
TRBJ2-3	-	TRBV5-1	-	TGCGCCAGCAGCCCCCTGAAGGATACGCAGTATTTT	CASSPLKDTQYF
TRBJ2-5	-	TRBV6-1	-	TGTGCCAGTGGGGTTTGGGGGCTCGGGGAGACCCAGTACTTC	CASGVWGLGETQYF
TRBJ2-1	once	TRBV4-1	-	TGCGCCAGCAGTTTCGGTGGGGCCAATGAGCAGTTCTTC	CASSFGGANEQFF
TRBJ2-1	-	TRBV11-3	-	TGTGCCAGCAGCTTAAAGGGGTATGAGCAGTTCTTC	CASSLKGYEQFF
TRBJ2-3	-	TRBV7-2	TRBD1	TGTGCCAGCAGCCCTCGGACAGGGCCGGATACGCAGTATTTT	CASSPRTGPDTQYF
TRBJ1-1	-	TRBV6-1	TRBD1	TGTGCCAGCAGCGCGGACAGGGTTGCTGAAGCTTTCTTT	CASSADRVAEAFF
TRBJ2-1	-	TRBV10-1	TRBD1	TGCGCCAGCAGTGGGGGTCAGGGGGCATACAATGAGCAGTTCTTC	CASSGGQGAYNEQFF
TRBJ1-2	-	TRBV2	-	TGTGCCAGCAGTGTAGAGGGCCTGGGCTACACCTTC	CASSVEGLGYTF
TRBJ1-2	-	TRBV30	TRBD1	TGTGCCTGGAGTTTTCAGGGGGCGAGAGGCTACACCTTC	CAWSFQGARGYTF
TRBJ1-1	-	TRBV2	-	TGTGCCAGCATGCGGCAGGAGAACACTGAAGCTTTCTTT	CASMRQENTEAFF
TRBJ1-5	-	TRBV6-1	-	TGTGCCAGCAGTGAAGTATGGGTTTCCAATCAGCCCCAGCATTTT	CASSEVWVSNQPQHF
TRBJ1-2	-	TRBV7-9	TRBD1	TGTGCCAGCAGCTTATTCGGGACAGGTCATGGCTACACCTTC	CASSLFGTGHGYTF
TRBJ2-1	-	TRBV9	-	TGTGCCAGCAGCGTAGGGGGCGGGAACAATGAGCAGTTCTTC	CASSVGGGNNEQFF
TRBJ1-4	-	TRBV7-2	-	TGTGCCAGCAGCTTAGCTAACACACCTAATGAAAAACTGTTTTTT	CASSLANTPNEKLFF
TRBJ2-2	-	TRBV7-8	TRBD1	TGTGCCAGCAGCGAACCTCTGGGACAGGGCTTGAACACCGGGGAGCTGTTTTTT	CASSEPLGQGLNTGELFF
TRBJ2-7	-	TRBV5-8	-	TGTGCCAGCAGCCGAACGGGGGGGACAGGGAGAGACGAGCAGTACTTC	CASSRTGGTGRDEQYF